This note documents a single TCR beta chain sequence. The data were taken from a study of T cell responses to AZD1222 COVID-19 vaccine. CDR1 is LGHDT and CDR2 is YNNKEL in the germline V gene (reference sequence). V lost 4 bases and J lost 6, with 10 bases in between. There are 12 residues in the CDR3. Profiling relied on immunoSEQ multiplex PCR, and the TCRdb table lists in-frame clones only, not all of them. The data contain almost 95,000 clones, around 84% of them singletons. The sequencing used peripheral blood, collected 28 days after the second AZD1222 dose. The V gene is TRBV3-1 (or the pseudogene TRBV3-2), the J gene TRBJ2-7; tentative D call: TRBD2 (6 bases). The clonotype comes from an adult who received the AZD1222 COVID-19 vaccine. The CDR3 reads CASSPFSGEQYF. The CDR3 DNA sequence: TGTGCCAGCAGCCCCTTTAGCGGCGAGCAGTACTTC.